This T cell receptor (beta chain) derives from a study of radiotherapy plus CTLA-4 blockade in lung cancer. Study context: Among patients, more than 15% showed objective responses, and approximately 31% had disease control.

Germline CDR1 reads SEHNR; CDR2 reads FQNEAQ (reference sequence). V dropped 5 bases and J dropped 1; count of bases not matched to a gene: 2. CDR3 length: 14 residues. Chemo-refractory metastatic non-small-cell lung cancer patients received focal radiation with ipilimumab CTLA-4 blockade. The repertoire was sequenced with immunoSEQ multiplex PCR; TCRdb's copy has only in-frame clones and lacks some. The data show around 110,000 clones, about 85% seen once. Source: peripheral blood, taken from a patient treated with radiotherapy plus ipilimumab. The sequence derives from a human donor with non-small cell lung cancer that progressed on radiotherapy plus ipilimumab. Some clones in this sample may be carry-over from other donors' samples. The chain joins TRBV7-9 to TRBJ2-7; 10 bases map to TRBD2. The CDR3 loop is CASSLSGGSYEQYF. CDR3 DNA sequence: TGTGCCAGCAGCCTTAGCGGGGGGTCCTACGAGCAGTACTTC.